This entry is about one TCR beta chain. Its specificity is unknown. Both 60 Vbeta primers and 13 Jbeta primers went into the PCR. Sequencing used immunoSEQ multiplex PCR; TCRdb keeps in-frame clones, though not all of them. Here the sample spans tens of thousands of clones, roughly four fifths being singletons. The data derive from a study of cytomegalovirus exposure and HLA in healthy donors. Study results and limitations: The productive fraction for most TCR beta V segments was about 90% or about 30% in an earlier analysis.

Sequencing used PBMCs. This clonotype originated in a young man in good health and CMV-seronegative.

This CDR3 reads CASTLMGGALSSYNEQFF. The CDR3 nucleotides read TGTGCCAGCACCCTCATGGGGGGGGCCCTGAGCTCCTACAATGAGCAGTTCTTC. This chain joins TRBV7-9 and TRBJ2-1, with a possible D match to TRBD2 (7 bases). V lost 7 bases, J lost 0 bases, and 22 bases lay in between. The CDR3 consists of 18 residues. Per germline, CDR1 SEHNR and CDR2 FQNEAQ (reference sequence).